What follows are 9 T cell receptor beta chains derived from one specimen sequenced in a study of blood T cells in healthy people across ages. Using a J-beta primer mix together with a sample-barcoded 5' primer, a second PCR was run for about 6 to 11 cycles. Each CDR3 protein is one row after TCRdb ran MiXCR on the 5' RACE reads. This table holds fewer than 1.5 million distinct CDR3 sequences, approximately 40% found once. Source material: blood. The origin of the receptors is a woman under 30 in good health.

The V gene is TRBV12-3 or TRBV12-4, the J gene TRBJ1-1; tentatively, D is TRBD1 (5 bases). The CDR3 totals 17 residues. V shed 5 bases and J shed 1 base, with 20 bases lying between them. CDR3 nucleotides: TGTGCCAGCAGTAAACAGGAGGCCGTGGAATGGAACACTGAAGCTTTCTTT. Translated, it gives CASSKQEAVEWNTEAFF.

The rearrangement links TRBV6-4 to TRBJ2-7; D call uncertain. Looked up from germline, CDR1 is MRHNA and CDR2 is SNTAGT. The CDR3 length is 15 residues. V lost 4 bases and J 7 bases, leaving 20 bases between the germline ends. CDR3 sequence reads: CASSGQLSSYNEQYF. CDR3 bases: TGTGCCAGCAGTGGGCAGCTGAGCTCCTACAATGAGCAGTACTTC.

In this sample, this clonotype turned up a few times. The chain recombines TRBV6-5 with TRBJ2-1, with 13 positions matching TRBD2. V shed 8 bases, J shed 7 bases, and the junction held 8 bases outside the gene matches. The CDR3 is 15 residues long. Germline CDR1 reads MNHEY; CDR2 reads SVGAGI. CDR3 protein: CASGVPGLAGNEQFF. The DNA for the CDR3 is TGTGCCAGCGGCGTCCCGGGACTAGCGGGAAATGAGCAGTTCTTC.

The chain combines TRBV28 with TRBJ2-4; 9 nucleotides match TRBD1. CDR1 and CDR2 (germline): MDHEN, SYDVKM. The CDR3 has 15 residues. Germline trimming cut 7 bases from V and 3 bases from J; bases unmatched to any gene: 7. The CDR3 sequence is CASNTGGANKNIQYF. The CDR3 nucleotides read TGTGCCAGCAACACAGGGGGCGCAAACAAAAACATTCAGTACTTC.

Remarks on this clonotype: At one end the junction does not follow the germline gene, possibly because of a read error. CDR3 in DNA: TGTGCTAGCAGCTGGACGACTAGTACGGAGACCCAGTACTTC. Protein product: CASSWTTSTETQYF. The V call is TRBV7-7, the J call TRBJ2-5; tentative D call: TRBD2 (6 bases). Germline V gene data show CDR1 as SSHAT and CDR2 as FNYEAQ (reference sequence). The CDR3 consists of 14 residues.

The CDR3: CASTGLAGGSTLEQYF. As DNA, the CDR3 is TGTGCCAGCACGGGACTAGCGGGGGGTTCTACCTTGGAGCAGTACTTC. The rearrangement uses TRBV2 and TRBJ2-4; 15 nucleotides match TRBD2. The CDR3 is 16 amino acids. J gave up 13 bases and V 7 bases, and 14 bases lay outside the gene matches. Germline V gene data show CDR1 as SNHLY and CDR2 as FYNNEI.

This clonotype has a handful of counts. The chain joins TRBV3-1 to TRBJ2-7; 7 bases match TRBD2. V lost 4 bases, J lost 2 bases, and 5 bases stayed unmatched. The CDR3 has 14 amino acids. Per the germline V gene, CDR1 is LGHDT and CDR2 is YNNKEL (reference sequence). In DNA form, the CDR3 reads TGTGCCAGCAGCCGGGGACTATCCCCCTACGAGCAGTACTTC. Protein: CASSRGLSPYEQYF.

This clonotype was seen a handful of times. The CDR3 nucleotides read TGTGCCAGCAGTTCCCTCGACTATAGCGGCCAGGGGGAGACCCAGTACTTC. Translated, it gives CASSSLDYSGQGETQYF. The V gene is TRBV28, the J gene TRBJ2-5, with D perhaps assigned TRBD1 or TRBD2 (6 bases each). The germline gives CDR1 MDHEN, CDR2 SYDVKM. This CDR3 contains 17 residues. The V end was cut by 4 bases, the J end by 5 bases, with 23 bases between.

This chain connects TRBV5-1 to TRBJ2-1; D unclear. The CDR3 consists of 15 residues. Trimming pared 1 base from V and 0 bases from J, leaving 8 bases between. Germline CDR1 reads SGHRS; CDR2 reads YFSETQ. CDR3 loop: CASSLTVNSYNEQFF. CDR3 nucleotide sequence: TGCGCCAGCAGCTTGACAGTAAACTCCTACAATGAGCAGTTCTTC.